This entry lists 29 T cell receptor beta chains sequenced from one sample in a study of cytomegalovirus exposure and HLA in healthy donors (dated by TCRdb to 2017 to 2019). Receptor libraries were prepared by the immunoSEQ multiplex PCR assay. The multiplex PCR relied on a mix of 60 forward primers for TCR Vbeta segments and 13 reverse primers for TCR Jbeta segments. This immuneACCESS table, as held by TCRdb, lists in-frame sequences with V and J called but not all clones. Of the missing ones, under half trace to an unresolved V gene in checked studies; the others have no known cause. For this sample there are about 98,000 clones; about 81% appear just once. About 10% of the sample belongs to the ten largest clones. Material: PBMCs. Source of these receptors: a man younger than 35 in good health and CMV-seropositive.

CDR3 nucleotide sequence: TGTGCCAGCGCCTGGGCGTCTGGGGCCAACGTCCTGACTTTC. It is translated as CASAWASGANVLTF. V gene TRBV11-1 combines with J gene TRBJ2-6; no reliable D call. The CDR3 has 14 residues. CDR1 is SGHAT and CDR2 is FQDESV in the germline V gene (reference sequence). V was pared by 8 bases and J by 1 base, with 9 bases between.

The chain employs TRBV10-3 and TRBJ2-6, with 8 bases lining up with TRBD1. The CDR3 covers 14 residues. After removal of 9 bases from V and 3 bases from J, the junction contained 4 bases not matched to a gene. Germline V gives CDR1 ENHRY, CDR2 SYGVKD. DNA for the CDR3: TGTGCCATGTCTACAGGGGGTGGGGCCAACGTCCTGACTTTC. This sequence encodes CAMSTGGGANVLTF.

The table lists this clone with a few counts. The V and J genes are TRBV5-6 and TRBJ2-5; 7 positions match TRBD1. This CDR3 spans 14 amino acids. Germline values: CDR1 SGHDT, CDR2 YYEEEE. With 5 bases clipped from V and 3 bases from J, the junction kept 7 bases outside the gene matches. The DNA for the CDR3 is TGTGCCAGCAGTCAAACAGGGGTGGAAGAGACCCAGTACTTC. The encoded protein is CASSQTGVEETQYF.

Note on this clone: This sample includes further DNA sequences coding for the same CDR3. The chain links TRBV4-1 to TRBJ2-7, with 9 positions matching TRBD1. V was clipped by 4 bases and J by 7 bases; unmatched bases: 14. CDR1 MGHRA and CDR2 YSYEKL come from the germline V gene. CDR3 length equals 16 residues. CDR3: CASSLTPGQGAYEQYF. CDR3 DNA: TGCGCCAGCAGCCTGACACCGGGACAGGGAGCTTATGAGCAGTACTTC.

The chain uses TRBV7-8 and TRBJ2-7; 8 nucleotides match TRBD2. Per the germline V gene, CDR1 is SGHVS and CDR2 is FQNEAQ. The CDR3 totals 16 residues. With V trimmed by 5 bases and J by 2 bases, 11 bases remained unmatched. The CDR3 DNA reads as TGTGCCAGCAGCCCTCGCGTGGGCGGGGGGCCCTACGAGCAGTACTTC. Translating gives CASSPRVGGGPYEQYF.

A remark on this clone: The junction departs from germline at one end; a sequencing error may be responsible. V and J are TRBV5-1 and TRBJ2-1; weak D call: TRBD2 (5 bases). This CDR3 has 15 amino acids. Germline CDR1 SGHRS, CDR2 YFSETQ. The CDR3 is CASSLWASSNNEQFF. In nucleotides, the CDR3 is TGCGCCAGCAGCTTGTGGGCTAGCTCCAACAATGAGCAGTTCTTC.

The chain links TRBV30 to TRBJ2-7; perhaps TRBD1 as D (6 bases). In germline, CDR1 is GTSNPN, CDR2 SVGIG (reference sequence). V lost 5 bases, J lost 3 bases, and 17 bases lay in between. This CDR3 contains 14 residues. The CDR3 loop is CAWGTRDKSYEQYF. In DNA, the CDR3 is TGTGCCTGGGGAACCCGGGACAAGAGCTACGAGCAGTACTTC.

The chain employs TRBV27 and TRBJ2-7; D perhaps matches TRBD1 (6 bases). V was shortened by 5 bases and J by 3 bases, with 14 bases between the two germline ends. CDR1 MNHEY and CDR2 SMNVEV come from the germline V gene (reference sequence). The CDR3 runs to 14 residues. The CDR3 spells CASSVGQGSYEQYF. The CDR3 DNA reads as TGTGCCAGCAGTGTCGGGCAGGGGAGCTACGAGCAGTACTTC.

The chain carries TRBV5-6 and TRBJ2-2, with 7 nucleotides matching TRBD2. The CDR3 totals 14 residues. With 8 bases clipped from V and 1 base from J, the junction kept 5 bases outside the gene matches. Per germline, CDR1 SGHDT and CDR2 YYEEEE. This chain's CDR3 is CASRAGWNTGELFF. CDR3 bases: TGTGCCAGTCGAGCGGGATGGAACACCGGGGAGCTGTTTTTT.

The chain joins TRBV19 to TRBJ2-6; a weak D match, TRBD1 (5 bases). Germline assignment: CDR1 LNHDA and CDR2 SQIVND (reference sequence). CDR3 length: 17 residues. V lost 5 bases to trimming and J lost 0 bases, with 14 bases between them. The CDR3 is CASSADSGLSGANVLTF. DNA of the CDR3: TGTGCCAGTAGTGCTGACTCAGGGCTCTCTGGGGCCAACGTCCTGACTTTC.

The gene calls are TRBV30 and TRBJ2-7, with unresolved D. Germline CDR1 GTSNPN, CDR2 SVGIG (reference sequence). V lost 2 bases and J lost 6, with 11 bases in between. This CDR3 is 12 amino acids long. CDR3 sequence (DNA): TGTGCCTGGAGTACCGACCGACTCGAGCAGTACTTC. It specifies CAWSTDRLEQYF.

The chain uses TRBV5-5 and TRBJ1-1; perhaps TRBD1 as D (5 bases). With 2 bases removed from V and 5 bases from J, the gap between germline ends came to 16 bases. Germline V gives CDR1 SGHKS, CDR2 YYEKEE (reference sequence). The CDR3 totals 15 residues. For the CDR3, the DNA is TGTGCCAGCAGCTTCCTATTAAGGGGTGGGACTGAAGCTTTCTTT. Protein: CASSFLLRGGTEAFF.

The chain uses TRBV6-1 and TRBJ2-1, with 9 bases lining up with TRBD2. V trimming: 8 bases; J trimming: 1 base; junction bases outside the gene matches: 3. The germline V gene has CDR1 MNHNS and CDR2 SASEGT. The CDR3 has 14 amino acids. The DNA for the CDR3 is TGTGCCAGCCCGGCGGGGGGGTCCTACAATGAGCAGTTCTTC. Translated, it gives CASPAGGSYNEQFF.

The chain links TRBV19 to TRBJ1-6; D is unclear. CDR3 length: 14 residues. Trimming removed 3 bases at V and 14 bases at J, with 17 bases between. In germline, CDR1 is LNHDA, CDR2 SQIVND (reference sequence). CDR3 sequence (DNA): TGTGCCAGTAGTATCTCCCTCGCGGGGTCCACCCTCCACTTT. This sequence encodes CASSISLAGSTLHF.

The chain links TRBV14 to TRBJ2-5; D possibly corresponds to TRBD2 (5 bases). CDR3 length: 16 residues. Trimming took off 3 bases at V and 3 bases at J, with 17 bases between the two ends. Germline V gene lookup returns CDR1 SGHDN and CDR2 FVKESK. CDR3 DNA sequence: TGTGCCAGCAGCCAGATAACTAGGAACATAGAAGAGACCCAGTACTTC. As protein: CASSQITRNIEETQYF. Variable domain in full (rest from reference TRBV14 and TRBJ2-5): EAGVTQFPSHSVIEKGQTVTLRCDPISGHDNLYWYRRVMGKEIKFLLHFVKESKQDESGMPNNRFLAERTGGTYSTLKVQPAELEDSGVYFCASSQITRNIEETQYFGPGTRLLVL.

The chain couples TRBV9 to TRBJ1-1; tentative D call: TRBD1 (6 bases). V dropped 0 bases and J dropped 0 bases, with 12 bases sitting between them. There are 16 residues in the CDR3. Germline V lookup: CDR1 SGDLS, CDR2 YYNGEE. The CDR3 DNA follows: TGTGCCAGCAGCGTAGCGGGGGGCGCGGTGAACACTGAAGCTTTCTTT. This gives the protein CASSVAGGAVNTEAFF.

The CDR3 DNA follows: TGTGCCAGCAGCTCGGGTCGCACTGAAGCTTTCTTT. Translated, it gives CASSSGRTEAFF. The chain links TRBV7-3 to TRBJ1-1; D is unresolved. The ends were cut back, 4 bases at V and 4 bases at J, with 7 bases in the middle. The germline CDR1 and CDR2 sequences are SGHTA and FQGTGA. The CDR3 runs to 12 residues.

J is TRBJ2-6 and V is TRBV6-4, with D perhaps TRBD2 (6 bases). Trimming pared 8 bases from V and 0 bases from J, leaving 8 bases between. The CDR3 runs to 14 residues. The V gene's germline CDR1 is MRHNA and CDR2 SNTAGT. The CDR3 nucleotides read TGTGCCAGCCGGGGACTCTCTGGGGCCAACGTCCTGACTTTC. Protein product: CASRGLSGANVLTF.

This clone was seen only once. The genes are TRBV30 and TRBJ2-5; D is uncertain. The germline V and J ends were trimmed by 8 bases and 5 bases, with 12 bases remaining between them. The germline gives CDR1 GTSNPN, CDR2 SVGIG (reference sequence). The CDR3 extends over 11 amino acids. The CDR3 spells CAGTASETQYF. In DNA, the CDR3 is TGTGCCGGTACTGCGTCCGAGACCCAGTACTTC.

This chain connects TRBV2 to TRBJ2-2; 7 positions agree with TRBD1. The junction had 11 bases not matched to a gene; V was cut back by 10 bases and J by 3 bases. The CDR3 runs 15 residues. Germline assignment: CDR1 SNHLY and CDR2 FYNNEI. Written as DNA, the CDR3 is TGTGCCACCTCAGCGACAGGGTTAGACACCGGGGAGCTGTTTTTT. Translated, it gives CATSATGLDTGELFF.

This chain joins TRBV30 and TRBJ1-3; no definite D call. This CDR3 has 14 amino acids. The germline V gene encodes CDR1 GTSNPN and CDR2 SVGIG (reference sequence). This CDR3 is CAHPSSGSGNTIYF. As DNA, the CDR3 is TGTGCACACCCATCGTCGGGCTCTGGAAACACCATATATTTT.

Written as DNA, the CDR3 is TGTGCCACCTTCAAGGGACAGGGCGCCGGGAGTGAAGCTTTCTTT. It encodes CATFKGQGAGSEAFF. The chain carries TRBV6-1 and TRBJ1-1; TRBD1 aligns across 9 bases. This CDR3 contains 15 residues. Germline CDR1 and CDR2: MNHNS and SASEGT. Losses at the gene ends were 10 bases for V and 7 bases for J; bases not matched to a gene: 16.

This sequence joins TRBV5-4 and TRBJ2-7; 8 nucleotides match TRBD2. V lost 3 bases to trimming and J lost 2 bases; unmatched junction nucleotides: 10. The CDR3 loop spans 16 amino acids. Germline loops: CDR1 SGHNT, CDR2 YYREEE (reference sequence). The CDR3 DNA reads TGTGCCAGCAGCTCACGTGCGGGACTAGAGACCTACGAGCAGTACTTC. Amino acids: CASSSRAGLETYEQYF.

This clone was counted a few times. The V call is TRBV10-2, the J call TRBJ1-1; D uncertain. CDR1 is WSHSY, CDR2 SAAADI, per germline. The CDR3 covers 17 residues. V was pared by 6 bases and J by 4 bases, with 24 bases between. This CDR3 is CASRNRNLTFRVTEAFF. As DNA, the CDR3 is TGCGCCAGCAGGAACCGCAATTTGACTTTTCGGGTCACTGAAGCTTTCTTT.

The J gene is TRBJ1-2, the V gene TRBV27; unclear D gene. The CDR3 has 14 amino acids. V was clipped by 5 bases and J by 6 bases, with 16 bases between them. Germline lookup yields CDR1 MNHEY and CDR2 SMNVEV (reference sequence). CDR3 DNA: TGTGCCAGCAGTAAAACAGCATCCTATCATGGCTACACCTTC. Translating it yields CASSKTASYHGYTF.

V is TRBV5-1 and J is TRBJ2-2, with D unresolved. V shed 0 bases and J shed 0 bases, with 9 bases lying between them. This CDR3 has 16 residues. CDR1 is SGHRS and CDR2 is YFSETQ in the germline V gene. The chain's CDR3 is CASSLGTTTNTGELFF. The CDR3 DNA reads as TGCGCCAGCAGCTTGGGTACAACCACGAACACCGGGGAGCTGTTTTTT. Together with reference TRBV5-1 and TRBJ2-2, the CDR3 gives the full variable domain: KAGVTQTPRYLIKTRGQQVTLSCSPISGHRSVSWYQQTPGQGLQFLFEYFSETQRNKGNFPGRFSGRQFSNSRSEMNVSTLELGDSALYLCASSLGTTTNTGELFFGEGSRLTVL.

V is TRBV4-1 and J is TRBJ2-5; maybe TRBD1 (7 bases). V shed 0 bases and J shed 7 bases, with 15 bases lying between them. The CDR3 consists of 15 residues. CDR1 is MGHRA and CDR2 is YSYEKL in the germline V gene. CDR3 DNA sequence: TGCGCCAGCAGCCAAGATAGGGCAGGGGGGAGGACCCAGTACTTC. Encoded protein: CASSQDRAGGRTQYF.

The chain recombines TRBV21-1 with TRBJ2-7; the table's D call, TRBD2, was not checked against the DNA. TRBV21-1 is a pseudogene locus. The CDR3 is made up of 10 amino acids. CDR3 DNA: TGTGCCAGCCTACTCTACGAGCAGTACTTC. Protein product: CASLLYEQYF.

This sequence joins TRBV7-9 and TRBJ1-3, with D tentatively TRBD1 (5 bases). There are 15 residues in the CDR3. Germline-derived CDR1 and CDR2 are SEHNR and FQNEAQ (reference sequence). V lost 0 bases and J lost 3, with 9 bases in between. The CDR3 here is CASSLAGGRGNTIYF. The DNA for the CDR3 is TGTGCCAGCAGCTTAGCGGGGGGACGTGGAAACACCATATATTTT. Filled out from reference TRBV7-9 and TRBJ1-3, the complete variable domain reads DTGVSQNPRHKITKRGQNVTFRCDPISEHNRLYWYRQTLGQGPEFLTYFQNEAQLEKSRLLSDRFSAERPKGSFSTLEIQRTEQGDSAMYLCASSLAGGRGNTIYFGEGSWLTVV.